This TCR beta chain is drawn from a study of vaccination effects on CD4 cells after COVID-19. This CDR3 region has 13 residues. With 7 bases clipped from V and 4 bases from J, the junction kept 0 bases outside the gene matches. Germline V lookup: CDR1 MNHNY, CDR2 SVGAGI (reference sequence). ViraFEST used viral peptide pools to expand antigen-specific CD4+ T cells before sequencing. Isolating CD4+ T cells followed approximately nine days of culture. Each vaccine recipient was nucleocapsid antibody negative and had no prior SARS-CoV-2 infection. A few counts support this clone. No antigen is known for it. Some clones are missing from TCRdb's copy, which holds only in-frame ones; the method was immunoSEQ multiplex PCR. The sample has 20,000 to 25,000 clones, around three quarters seen once.

The sequences come from CD4+ T cells from PBMCs cultured with HCoV-NL63 spike peptides, collected before COVID-19 vaccination. This sequence was found in a human donor who received a COVID-19 vaccine. The genes are TRBV6-6 and TRBJ2-2; 10 positions match TRBD2. The DNA of the CDR3 is TGTGCCAGCATAGCGGGAGGCACCGGGGAGCTGTTTTTT. Translated: CASIAGGTGELFF.